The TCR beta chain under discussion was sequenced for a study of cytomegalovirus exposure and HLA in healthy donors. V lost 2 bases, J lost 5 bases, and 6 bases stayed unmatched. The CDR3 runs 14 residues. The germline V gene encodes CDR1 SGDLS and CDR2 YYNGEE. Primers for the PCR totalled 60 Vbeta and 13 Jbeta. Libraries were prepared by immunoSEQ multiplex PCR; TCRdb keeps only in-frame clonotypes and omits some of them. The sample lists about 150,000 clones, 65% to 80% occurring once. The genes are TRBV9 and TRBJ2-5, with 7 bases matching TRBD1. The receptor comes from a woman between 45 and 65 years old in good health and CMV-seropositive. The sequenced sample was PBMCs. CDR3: CASSVGRGQETQYF. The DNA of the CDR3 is TGTGCCAGCAGCGTTGGCCGGGGACAGGAGACCCAGTACTTC.